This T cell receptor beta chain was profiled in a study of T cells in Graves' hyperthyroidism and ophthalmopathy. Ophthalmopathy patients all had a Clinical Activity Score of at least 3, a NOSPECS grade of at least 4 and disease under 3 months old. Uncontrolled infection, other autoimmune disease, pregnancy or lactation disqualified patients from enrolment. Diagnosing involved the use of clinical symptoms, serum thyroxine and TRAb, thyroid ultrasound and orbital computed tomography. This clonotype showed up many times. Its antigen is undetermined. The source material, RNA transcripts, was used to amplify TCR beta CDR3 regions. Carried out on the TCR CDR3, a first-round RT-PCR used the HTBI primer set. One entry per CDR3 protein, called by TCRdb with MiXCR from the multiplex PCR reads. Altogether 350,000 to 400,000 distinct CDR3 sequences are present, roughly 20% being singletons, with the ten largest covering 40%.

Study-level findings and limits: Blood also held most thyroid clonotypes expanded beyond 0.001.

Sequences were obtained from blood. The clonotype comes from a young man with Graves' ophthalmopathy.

The CDR3, as DNA: TGTGCCAGCAGCTTGTGGGACGGTAACTATGGCTACACCTTC. As protein: CASSLWDGNYGYTF. The chain recombines TRBV7-2 with TRBJ1-2, with a weak D call TRBD1 (5 bases). The CDR3 has 14 residues. Germline loops: CDR1 SGHTA, CDR2 FQGNSA. V was pared by 3 bases and J by 1 base, with 9 bases between.